This is a list of T cell receptor beta chains from one sample in a study of T cell changes during pregnancy in multiple sclerosis. Profiled with immunoSEQ multiplex PCR; TCRdb holds only in-frame clones, not every one. The sample gives roughly 120,000 clones, roughly 92% of which show up once; 6% to 7% is in the top ten. Source: peripheral blood, taken before pregnancy. These receptors were obtained from a female donor with multiple sclerosis, enrolled in a pregnancy study. Both conserved end residues are part of each CDR3. The D gene is left open where the match is weak. Clone size is shown for a subset of rows, as once, few, many or a class of expanded clone.

j_call,v_call,clone_size,d_call,cdr3_aa,cdr3_nt
TRBJ1-1,TRBV5-4,.,TRBD1,CASSPGQERNTEAFF,TGTGCCAGCAGCCCCGGACAGGAGAGAAACACTGAAGCTTTCTTT
TRBJ1-2,TRBV7-2,.,.,CASSSDGGPFNYGYTF,TGTGCCAGCAGCTCCGACGGAGGGCCCTTTAACTATGGCTACACCTTC
TRBJ1-2,TRBV30,.,TRBD1,CAWSAGGYYGYTF,TGTGCCTGGAGTGCAGGGGGCTACTATGGCTACACCTTC
TRBJ1-3,TRBV7-2,.,.,CASSLSASSGNTIYF,TGTGCCAGCAGCTTAAGCGCGAGCTCTGGAAACACCATATATTTT
TRBJ2-5,TRBV5-1,.,.,CASSLTVGRQETQYF,TGCGCCAGCAGCTTGACAGTCGGCAGGCAAGAGACCCAGTACTTC
TRBJ1-1,TRBV19,.,TRBD1,CASTGTEGTEAFF,TGTGCCAGCACAGGGACAGAAGGCACTGAAGCTTTCTTT
TRBJ2-2,TRBV28,.,TRBD1,CASSGGQGWTGELFF,TGTGCCAGCAGTGGGGGACAGGGGTGGACCGGGGAGCTGTTTTTT
TRBJ2-3,TRBV11-2,.,.,CASRVSRADTQYF,TGTGCCAGCAGAGTCTCCCGGGCAGATACGCAGTATTTT
TRBJ1-3,TRBV7-9,few,TRBD1,CASFLQGTSNTIYF,TGTGCCAGCTTCCTACAGGGGACATCAAACACCATATATTTT
TRBJ2-3,TRBV7-2,.,TRBD2,CASSLGRAGGTDTQYF,TGTGCCAGCAGCTTGGGCAGGGCGGGAGGCACAGATACGCAGTATTTT
TRBJ1-4,TRBV7-2,.,TRBD1,CASSLPSSGTDNEKLFF,TGTGCCAGCAGCTTACCTTCTAGTGGGACAGATAATGAAAAACTGTTTTTT
TRBJ2-5,TRBV19,once,TRBD2,CASSEGGQTQYF,TGTGCCAGTAGTGAGGGAGGGCAGACCCAGTACTTC
TRBJ2-7,TRBV7-3,.,.,CASSPIGDTPPYEQYF,TGTGCCAGCAGCCCAATTGGGGACACCCCACCCTACGAGCAGTACTTC
TRBJ1-4,TRBV4-2,once,.,CASSHSTGGGERKLFF,TGTGCCAGCAGCCACTCCACAGGCGGGGGTGAGCGAAAACTGTTTTTT
TRBJ1-5,TRBV10-1,few,TRBD1,CASNGSRGNQPQHF,TGCGCCAGCAATGGAAGCAGGGGGAATCAGCCCCAGCATTTT